These T cell receptor beta chains were read from a single sample in a study of sequential checkpoint blockade in melanoma. Generated by immunoSEQ multiplex PCR, the TCRdb table keeps only in-frame clones and is missing some. The sample consists of 10,000 or so clones, around 52% of them appearing once. The input for sequencing was CD8+ T cells sorted from blood (inferred from file names), taken from a patient given nivolumab and ipilimumab in sequence. These receptors originate from a human donor with melanoma. The CDR3 runs from the conserved cysteine through the conserved F or W. D genes are given only for firm matches. A clone size is listed for some rows: how often the clone was seen (once, few, many), or a class if it is expanded.

>TRBJ1-6|-|medium-sized|TRBV10-3
CAISETGISSPLHF
TGTGCCATCAGTGAGACAGGGATCAGTTCACCCCTCCACTTT
>TRBJ2-1|TRBD2|-|TRBV27
CASIPVAGASYNEQFF
TGTGCCAGCATTCCCGTAGCGGGGGCATCCTACAATGAGCAGTTCTTC
>TRBJ2-5|-|-|TRBV28
CASPLGGTDQETQYF
TGTGCCAGCCCCTTAGGGGGGACAGACCAAGAGACCCAGTACTTC
>TRBJ1-4|-|-|TRBV7-9
CASSLPRATNEKLFF
TGTGCCAGCAGCTTACCTAGAGCAACTAATGAAAAACTGTTTTTT
>TRBJ2-1|TRBD2|-|TRBV11-2
CASSLVVSGRPIGNEQFF
TGTGCCAGCAGCTTAGTAGTTAGCGGGCGACCGATAGGAAATGAGCAGTTCTTC
>TRBJ2-1|TRBD2|-|TRBV4-3
CASSQAGGLDENEQFF
TGCGCCAGCAGCCAGGCCGGCGGACTAGACGAGAATGAGCAGTTCTTC
>TRBJ2-7|TRBD2|-|TRBV5-5
CASSLPLGGFSYEQYF
TGTGCCAGCAGCTTGCCTTTGGGGGGGTTTTCCTACGAGCAGTACTTC
>TRBJ2-1|TRBD2|few|TRBV9
CASSVAGRTSYNEQFF
TGTGCCAGCAGCGTCGCCGGTCGGACTAGCTACAATGAGCAGTTCTTC
>TRBJ2-1|TRBD1|-|TRBV28
CASSSDTGGNYNEQFF
TGTGCCAGCAGTTCGGACACAGGGGGAAACTACAATGAGCAGTTCTTC
>TRBJ2-5|-|-|TRBV4-3
CASSQNRARRETQYF
TGCGCCAGCAGCCAGAACAGGGCGCGCCGGGAGACCCAGTACTTC
>TRBJ2-5|TRBD2|-|TRBV7-6
CASSKPFAGGRETQYF
TGTGCCAGCAGCAAACCTTTCGCGGGGGGGCGGGAGACCCAGTACTTC
>TRBJ2-5|-|-|TRBV29-1
CSVEARDIQETQYF
TGCAGCGTTGAAGCTAGGGACATACAAGAGACCCAGTACTTC
>TRBJ2-2|-|-|TRBV4-1
CASSQHRAGGELFF
TGCGCCAGCAGCCAACACAGGGCGGGCGGGGAGCTGTTTTTT
>TRBJ2-1|TRBD1|-|TRBV13
CASTATGGSYNEQFF
TGTGCCAGCACCGCCACAGGGGGCTCCTACAATGAGCAGTTCTTC
>TRBJ1-4|-|-|TRBV9
CASSVTPTGTNEKLFF
TGTGCCAGCAGCGTGACCCCCACAGGCACTAATGAAAAACTGTTTTTT
>TRBJ1-2|-|-|TRBV10-3
CAISQQGYYGYTF
TGTGCCATCAGTCAACAGGGATACTATGGCTACACCTTC
>TRBJ1-1|-|medium-sized|TRBV4-3
CASSLAGDTEAFF
TGCGCCAGCAGCCTAGCAGGGGACACTGAAGCTTTCTTT
>TRBJ2-7|TRBD1|-|TRBV18
CASYLTGLSYEQYF
TGTGCCAGCTACCTGACAGGGCTCTCCTACGAGCAGTACTTC
>TRBJ2-7|-|-|TRBV4-3
CASSQVWAGPYEQYF
TGCGCCAGCAGCCAAGTTTGGGCAGGTCCCTACGAGCAGTACTTC
>TRBJ2-5|-|-|TRBV9
CASSGQETQYF
TGTGCCAGCAGCGGACAGGAGACCCAGTACTTC
>TRBJ2-3|TRBD2|-|TRBV28
CASSFPLAGFTDTQYF
TGTGCCAGCAGTTTCCCCTTAGCGGGGTTTACAGATACGCAGTATTTT
>TRBJ2-3|TRBD1|medium-sized|TRBV6-4
CASSPTGGGGTDTQYF
TGTGCCAGCAGTCCGACAGGGGGGGGCGGCACAGATACGCAGTATTTT
>TRBJ2-7|-|-|TRBV20-1
CSAREYEQYF
TGCAGTGCTAGAGAGTACGAGCAGTACTTC
>TRBJ1-4|-|-|TRBV2
CASSEFPGAHGTNEKLFF
TGTGCCAGCAGTGAATTTCCAGGGGCCCATGGGACTAATGAAAAACTGTTTTTT
>TRBJ2-4|-|-|TRBV2
CASSDVGVGAKNIQYF
TGTGCCAGCAGTGATGTAGGGGTAGGGGCCAAAAACATTCAGTACTTC
>TRBJ1-1|-|-|TRBV18
CASSPSGRDTEAFF
TGTGCCAGCTCACCATCAGGGAGGGACACTGAAGCTTTCTTT
>TRBJ2-1|TRBD2|few|TRBV28
CASSPFESYSGNNEQFF
TGTGCCAGCAGTCCGTTTGAAAGTTATAGCGGGAATAATGAGCAGTTCTTC
>TRBJ2-7|TRBD1|-|TRBV7-2
CASSLYRDSLRPLSYEQYF
TGTGCCAGCAGCTTATATCGGGACAGTCTAAGACCCCTCTCCTACGAGCAGTACTTC
>TRBJ1-2|-|-|TRBV28
CASSEQGRYGYTF
TGTGCCAGCAGTGAACAGGGACGCTATGGCTACACCTTC
>TRBJ2-7|TRBD2|-|TRBV5-8
CASSGGLPSSYEQYF
TGTGCCAGCAGCGGGGGACTACCTAGCTCCTACGAGCAGTACTTC
>TRBJ2-3|-|-|TRBV6-1
CAGSEVRLTDTQYF
TGTGCCGGCAGTGAGGTCCGACTCACAGATACGCAGTATTTT
>TRBJ2-1|TRBD2|-|TRBV5-4
CASPGGINEQFF
TGTGCCAGCCCCGGGGGGATCAATGAGCAGTTCTTC
>TRBJ2-1|-|-|TRBV7-9
CASSLGGTYNEQFF
TGTGCCAGCAGCTTAGGTGGCACCTACAATGAGCAGTTCTTC
>TRBJ2-1|TRBD2|-|TRBV11-1
CASREIAGGGNEQFF
TGTGCCAGCAGGGAGATTGCGGGGGGTGGCAATGAGCAGTTCTTC
>TRBJ2-7|-|-|TRBV29-1
CSALPGESGEQYF
TGCAGCGCCCTCCCTGGGGAGTCCGGCGAGCAGTACTTC
>TRBJ1-1|TRBD1|-|TRBV27
CASSSFQGADTEAFF
TGTGCCAGCAGTTCCTTCCAGGGGGCGGATACTGAAGCTTTCTTT
>TRBJ2-1|TRBD2|-|TRBV6-5
CASSQTSGSYNEQFF
TGTGCCAGCAGCCAGACTAGCGGGAGTTACAATGAGCAGTTCTTC
>TRBJ2-3|TRBD2|once|TRBV6-4
CASSDGSGGAGDTQYF
TGTGCCAGCAGTGACGGTAGCGGGGGGGCCGGGGATACGCAGTATTTT
>TRBJ2-7|-|medium-sized|TRBV21-1
CASSPLGGGHTYEQYF
TGTGCCAGCAGCCCCCTTGGGGGGGGCCATACCTACGAGCAGTACTTC
>TRBJ1-5|TRBD1|-|TRBV6-5
CASSSTGGETEPQHF
TGTGCCAGCAGTTCAACAGGGGGCGAAACGGAGCCCCAGCATTTT
>TRBJ2-3|TRBD1|-|TRBV28
CASSYDRATDTQYF
TGTGCCAGCAGTTACGACAGGGCGACAGATACGCAGTATTTT
>TRBJ1-5|TRBD1|-|TRBV4-3
CASSQGTGVQPQHF
TGCGCCAGCAGCCAGGGGACAGGGGTACAGCCCCAGCATTTT
>TRBJ2-3|TRBD2|-|TRBV11-2
CASSLVRLAEADTQYF
TGTGCCAGCAGCTTAGTTAGACTAGCTGAGGCAGATACGCAGTATTTT
>TRBJ2-7|-|-|TRBV19
CASSIAESGSYEQYF
TGTGCCAGTAGTATAGCAGAGTCAGGCTCCTACGAGCAGTACTTC
>TRBJ1-5|-|-|TRBV2
CASSLGRGGPNQPQHF
TGTGCCAGCAGCTTAGGCCGCGGGGGGCCCAATCAGCCCCAGCATTTT
>TRBJ2-3|TRBD2|-|TRBV11-3
CASSGRTSGRGTDTQYF
TGTGCCAGCAGCGGCCGGACTAGCGGGAGGGGCACAGATACGCAGTATTTT
>TRBJ2-7|TRBD2|-|TRBV28
CASSLPPSGDPYEQYF
TGTGCCAGCAGTTTACCTCCTAGCGGGGATCCCTACGAGCAGTACTTC
>TRBJ2-6|-|-|TRBV5-2
CASNPFREYQSRANVLTF
TGTGCCAGCAATCCATTTAGAGAGTACCAAAGTCGGGCCAACGTCCTGACTTTC
>TRBJ2-7|TRBD2|-|TRBV27
CASSFRLAGVYSYEQYF
TGTGCCAGCAGTTTCAGACTAGCGGGAGTATACTCCTACGAGCAGTACTTC
>TRBJ2-7|-|large|TRBV7-9
CASSIVGGAGEQYF
TGTGCCAGCAGCATTGTTGGGGGGGCGGGGGAGCAGTACTTC
>TRBJ2-7|-|-|TRBV6-5
CASSLLASYEQYF
TGTGCCAGCAGCCTATTAGCCTCCTACGAGCAGTACTTC
>TRBJ1-4|-|few|TRBV6-5
CASAPGGLGEKLFF
TGTGCCAGCGCCCCGGGGGGGCTGGGTGAAAAACTGTTTTTT
>TRBJ2-1|-|-|TRBV19
CASSTDSSSYNEQFF
TGTGCCAGTAGTACCGACAGCTCCTCCTACAATGAGCAGTTCTTC
>TRBJ2-1|-|-|TRBV9
CASSVEEGIYNEQFF
TGTGCCAGCAGCGTAGAGGAGGGCATTTACAATGAGCAGTTCTTC
>TRBJ2-3|TRBD2|-|TRBV5-1
CASSLVRGSTDTQYF
TGCGCCAGCAGCTTGGTGCGGGGGAGCACAGATACGCAGTATTTT
>TRBJ1-2|TRBD1|-|TRBV6-5
CASSYLGTGGDGYTF
TGTGCCAGCAGTTACCTCGGGACAGGGGGAGACGGCTACACCTTC
>TRBJ1-1|TRBD1|few|TRBV4-2
CASSVGQRSEAFF
TGTGCCAGCAGCGTGGGACAGAGAAGTGAAGCTTTCTTT
>TRBJ2-7|TRBD1|-|TRBV5-6
CASSSPGQGRGEQYF
TGTGCCAGCAGCTCACCGGGACAGGGGCGTGGGGAGCAGTACTTC